The 25 T cell receptor beta chains in this list originate from one sample, sequenced in a study of shared clonotypes between healthy human individuals. Clones were read by immunoSEQ multiplex PCR, and TCRdb kept only the in-frame ones, dropping some. This sample has about 690,000 clones, with 90% found just once. Specimen: memory CD8+ T cells from PBMCs. Specified subset: CD45RO+ cells pooled with CCR7-negative TemRA cells. All receptors derive from a man between 18 and 29 years old in good health. Some clones in this sample may be carry-over from other donors' samples.

This clone was observed once. This chain connects TRBV5-1 to TRBJ2-1; the D is unclear. Germline lookup yields CDR1 SGHRS and CDR2 YFSETQ. This CDR3 comprises 13 residues. Deletions cut 5 bases from V and 4 bases from J, with 10 bases between. The DNA of the CDR3 is TGCGCCAGCAGTCTGGTGGGGTACAATGAGCAGTTCTTC. Its protein is CASSLVGYNEQFF.

V gene TRBV6-5 combines with J gene TRBJ2-1; no firm D call. The ends were cut back, 8 bases at V and 5 bases at J, with 4 bases in the middle. The germline V gene has CDR1 MNHEY and CDR2 SVGAGI. This CDR3 region has 10 residues. The CDR3 DNA sequence: TGTGCCAGCGGAAACAATGAGCAGTTCTTC. Translation gives CASGNNEQFF.

As for this clone: At the DNA level, this CDR3 is encoded by other sequences in the same sample as well. This chain links TRBV7-9 with TRBJ2-7, with 8 bases matching TRBD1. The V and J ends lost 5 bases and 5 bases, in that order; junction bases with no gene match: 5. Germline CDR1 is SEHNR and CDR2 is FQNEAQ (reference sequence). The CDR3 has 13 amino acids. CDR3 amino acids: CASSLDRGHEQYF. Written as DNA, the CDR3 is TGTGCCAGCAGCCTAGACAGGGGCCACGAGCAGTACTTC.

The gene calls are TRBV7-9 and TRBJ2-2; maybe TRBD2 (6 bases). Germline CDR1 SEHNR, CDR2 FQNEAQ (reference sequence). This CDR3 has 16 residues. The V and J ends lost 2 bases and 4 bases respectively, with 14 bases between them. The CDR3, as DNA: TGTGCCAGCAGCTTAAAATCGGGGGAGTCCACCGGGGAGCTGTTTTTT. Protein: CASSLKSGESTGELFF.

The rearrangement uses TRBV27 and TRBJ2-1; 7 nucleotides agree with TRBD1. The CDR3 consists of 13 residues. J was trimmed by 10 bases and V by 0 bases; bases with no gene match: 3. The germline V gene encodes CDR1 MNHEY and CDR2 SMNVEV (reference sequence). CDR3 sequence: CASSLSLGGEQFF. CDR3 DNA: TGTGCCAGCAGTTTATCATTAGGGGGCGAGCAGTTCTTC.

This rearrangement joins TRBV4-1 to TRBJ2-1, with TRBD1 matching over 7 bases. CDR1 MGHRA and CDR2 YSYEKL come from the germline V gene. The CDR3 runs 17 residues. Unmatched junction bases numbered 8, after V lost 0 bases and J lost 3 bases. This CDR3 is CASSQDGSTGVYNEQFF. The DNA of the CDR3 is TGCGCCAGCAGCCAAGATGGATCCACAGGGGTCTACAATGAGCAGTTCTTC.

V is TRBV27 and J is TRBJ1-5, with a tentative D call TRBD1 (5 bases). This CDR3 contains 17 residues. V was clipped by 0 bases and J by 5 bases, with 17 bases between them. CDR1 and CDR2 from the germline V gene are MNHEY and SMNVEV (reference sequence). The CDR3 loop reads CASSLSRAGKFHQPQHF. DNA for the CDR3: TGTGCCAGCAGTTTATCGAGGGCAGGGAAATTCCATCAGCCCCAGCATTTT.

The V call is TRBV27, the J call TRBJ1-2, with 7 bases matching TRBD1. This CDR3 spans 14 amino acids. Germline CDR1 is MNHEY and CDR2 is SMNVEV (reference sequence). Trimming removed 10 bases from V and 5 bases from J; junction bases left unmatched: 13. The CDR3 nucleotides are TGTGCCACTAAACCCACAGGGGCCTTTTATGGCTACACCTTC. Protein product: CATKPTGAFYGYTF.

This rearrangement joins TRBV9 to TRBJ2-7, with TRBD2 identical over 7 bases. This CDR3 is 14 amino acids long. The germline CDR1 and CDR2 sequences are SGDLS and YYNGEE. V shed 7 bases, J shed 0 bases, and the junction held 7 bases outside the gene matches. Here the CDR3 reads CASAVGGSSYEQYF. The CDR3 coding sequence is TGTGCCAGCGCCGTGGGGGGGAGCTCCTACGAGCAGTACTTC. Full variable domain (missing parts from reference TRBV9 and TRBJ2-7): DSGVTQTPKHLITATGQRVTLRCSPRSGDLSVYWYQQSLDQGLQFLIQYYNGEERAKGNILERFSAQQFPDLHSELNLSSLELGDSALYFCASAVGGSSYEQYFGPGTRLTVT.

This clone was picked up one time. This chain connects TRBV6-6 to TRBJ1-6, with a possible D match to TRBD1 (5 bases). The length of the CDR3 is 13 residues. Germline CDR1 is MNHNY and CDR2 is SVGAGI (reference sequence). V lost 7 bases and J lost 10, with 14 bases in between. The CDR3 nucleotides are TGTGCCAGCACCGCCGACCGGGGGTCACCCCTCCACTTT. Translated, it gives CASTADRGSPLHF.

This chain uses TRBV7-8 with TRBJ2-1; 9 bases are a match to TRBD2. With 2 bases clipped from V and 1 base from J, the junction kept 15 bases outside the gene matches. This CDR3 is 20 amino acids long. From germline, CDR1 is SGHVS and CDR2 FQNEAQ. This CDR3 reads CASSLFRASGRPDSYNEQFF. For the CDR3, the DNA is TGTGCCAGCAGCTTATTTCGGGCAAGCGGGAGGCCCGATTCCTACAATGAGCAGTTCTTC.

Worth noting for this clone: Other DNA sequences in the same sample also yield this CDR3. The chain couples TRBV13 to TRBJ2-7; 7 nucleotides agree with TRBD1. Germline values: CDR1 PRHDT, CDR2 FYEKMQ (reference sequence). The CDR3 extends over 13 amino acids. The V gene end was trimmed by 0 bases and the J gene end by 6 bases; junction bases not matched to a gene: 2. DNA for the CDR3: TGTGCCAGCAGCTTAGGGACAGGGCGCGAGCAGTACTTC. Its protein product is CASSLGTGREQYF.

The chain joins TRBV5-1 to TRBJ2-7, with TRBD2 matching over 8 bases. V lost 4 bases, J lost 3 bases, and 6 bases stayed unmatched. The germline gives CDR1 SGHRS, CDR2 YFSETQ. The CDR3 totals 14 residues. CDR3 amino acids: CASSPSAGGYEQYF. The CDR3 coding sequence is TGCGCCAGCAGCCCCTCCGCGGGGGGCTACGAGCAGTACTTC. Full variable domain (remainder filled in from reference TRBV5-1 and TRBJ2-7): KAGVTQTPRYLIKTRGQQVTLSCSPISGHRSVSWYQQTPGQGLQFLFEYFSETQRNKGNFPGRFSGRQFSNSRSEMNVSTLELGDSALYLCASSPSAGGYEQYFGPGTRLTVT.

This sequence joins TRBV5-6 and TRBJ2-7, with D tentatively TRBD1 (6 bases). Trimming took off 3 bases at V and 3 bases at J, with 10 bases between the two ends. CDR3 length equals 13 residues. The germline CDR1 and CDR2 sequences are SGHDT and YYEEEE. The DNA of the CDR3 is TGTGCCAGCAGCTCCTCGGACAGCTACGAGCAGTACTTC. This codes for CASSSSDSYEQYF.

V gene TRBV4-1 combines with J gene TRBJ2-1, with 10 bases matching TRBD2. This CDR3 has 19 residues. Germline V gene lookup returns CDR1 MGHRA and CDR2 YSYEKL. J lost 3 bases, V lost 5 bases, and 16 bases had no gene match. The CDR3 DNA is TGCGCCAGCAGCTCTCCGACTAGCGGGCGTGCCAGGAGCTACAATGAGCAGTTCTTC. This translates into CASSSPTSGRARSYNEQFF.

The chain links TRBV28 to TRBJ1-4; no clear D gene. V lost 6 bases, J lost 4 bases, and 12 bases lay in between. The CDR3 sequence is 14 residues long. The germline CDR1 and CDR2 sequences are MDHEN and SYDVKM. The CDR3 DNA sequence: TGTGCCAGCAGCCCTACAGCGAGTAATGAAAAACTGTTTTTT. Translated, it gives CASSPTASNEKLFF.

This chain joins TRBV9 and TRBJ2-7; the match to TRBD2 covers 7 bases. The CDR3 has 15 amino acids. Unmatched junction bases numbered 5, after V lost 0 bases and J lost 2 bases. Looked up from germline, CDR1 is SGDLS and CDR2 is YYNGEE. CDR3 region: CASSVVSGPTYEQYF. The CDR3 nucleotides are TGTGCCAGCAGCGTAGTTAGCGGGCCTACCTACGAGCAGTACTTC.

The J gene is TRBJ1-5, the V gene TRBV6-1; no clear D gene. The CDR3 runs to 14 residues. From germline, CDR1 is MNHNS and CDR2 SASEGT. V was clipped by 3 bases and J by 0 bases, with 6 bases between them. The CDR3: CASSDDLSNQPQHF. Here the CDR3 DNA reads TGTGCCAGCAGTGATGACCTTAGCAATCAGCCCCAGCATTTT.

The gene calls are TRBV5-1 and TRBJ2-7, with 9 bases lining up with TRBD2. The CDR3 length is 13 residues. V shed 4 bases, J shed 7 bases, and the junction held 6 bases outside the gene matches. Germline assignment: CDR1 SGHRS and CDR2 YFSETQ. CDR3 amino acids: CASSSGRMSEQYF. Here the CDR3 DNA reads TGCGCCAGCAGCAGCGGGAGGATGAGTGAGCAGTACTTC.

The chain joins TRBV4-1 to TRBJ2-5; D gene uncertain. The germline V gene has CDR1 MGHRA and CDR2 YSYEKL. Between the trimmed V and J ends, which lost 7 bases and 3 bases, there was a span of 15 bases. This CDR3 comprises 14 residues. CDR3 amino acids: CASTLKAQEETQYF. CDR3 nucleotides: TGCGCCAGCACCCTAAAAGCACAAGAAGAGACCCAGTACTTC.

The gene calls are TRBV11-2 and TRBJ2-7; the D gene is possibly TRBD1 (6 bases). The CDR3 loop spans 13 amino acids. Germline CDR1 and CDR2: SGHAT and FQNNGV. Trimming cost V 5 bases and J 7 bases, with 15 bases left between them. This CDR3 is CASSPDSPDEQYF. The CDR3 DNA follows: TGTGCCAGCAGCCCGGACAGCCCGGATGAGCAGTACTTC.

The chain carries TRBV19 and TRBJ1-2; 7 bases line up with TRBD1. J gave up 4 bases and V 5 bases, and 13 bases lay outside the gene matches. Germline CDR1 LNHDA, CDR2 SQIVND (reference sequence). The CDR3 spans 16 residues. The CDR3 here is CASSHRDSVHSYGYTF. CDR3 coding DNA: TGTGCCAGTAGTCACCGGGACAGCGTGCACTCCTATGGCTACACCTTC.

V gene TRBV29-1 combines with J gene TRBJ2-1; D possibly corresponds to TRBD2 (5 bases). Looked up from germline, CDR1 is SQVTM and CDR2 is ANQGSEA. CDR3 length: 11 amino acids. V was shortened by 7 bases and J by 6 bases, with 10 bases between the two germline ends. The chain's CDR3 is CSALRVNEQFF. The CDR3 bases are TGCAGCGCCCTGAGGGTCAATGAGCAGTTCTTC.

The chain employs TRBV27 and TRBJ1-1, with D unresolved. There are 14 residues in the CDR3. CDR1 is MNHEY, CDR2 SMNVEV, per germline (reference sequence). Trimming stripped 8 bases from V and 1 base from J, with 14 bases between. For the CDR3, the DNA is TGTGCCAGCGGCCCTGGACGGACGAACACTGAAGCTTTCTTT. This codes for CASGPGRTNTEAFF.

The V call is TRBV5-1, the J call TRBJ2-7; D is uncertain. Germline V CDR1 and CDR2: SGHRS, YFSETQ. The V gene lost 4 bases and the J gene lost 2 bases, with 10 bases spanning the gap. The CDR3 has 13 amino acids. CDR3 DNA: TGCGCCAGCAGCCTGGACGAGACCTACGAGCAGTACTTC. Its protein is CASSLDETYEQYF.